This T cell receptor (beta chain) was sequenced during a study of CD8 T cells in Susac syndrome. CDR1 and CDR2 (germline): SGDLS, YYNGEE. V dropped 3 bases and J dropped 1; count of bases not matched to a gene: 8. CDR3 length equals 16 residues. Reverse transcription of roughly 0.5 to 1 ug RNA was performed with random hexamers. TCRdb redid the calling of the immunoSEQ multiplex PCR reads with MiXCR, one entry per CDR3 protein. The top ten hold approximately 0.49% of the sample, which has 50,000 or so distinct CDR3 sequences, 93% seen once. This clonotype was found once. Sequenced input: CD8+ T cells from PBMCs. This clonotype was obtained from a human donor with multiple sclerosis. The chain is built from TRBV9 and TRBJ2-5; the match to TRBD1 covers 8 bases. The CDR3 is CASSAPRDRTQETQYF. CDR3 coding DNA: TGTGCCAGCAGCGCCCCCCGGGACAGGACCCAAGAGACCCAGTACTTC.